This T cell receptor (beta chain) was sequenced in a study of blood T cell repertoires in COVID-19. Across the whole study: Some COVID-19 samples were acute and others convalescent; all came from the United States, Italy and Spain.

The assay was immunoSEQ multiplex PCR, and TCRdb's table has in-frame clones only and misses some. The sample contains under 150,000 clones, 75% to 90% of which appear only once. This clone was seen a single time. This same CDR3 is encoded by further DNA sequences in the sample. The TCR sequence derives from a man aged 50 to 60 with active COVID-19. The sample consisted of peripheral blood.

The DNA for the CDR3 is TGTGCCAGCAGCCACGGGGTCTACGAGCAGTACTTC. Protein: CASSHGVYEQYF. This chain uses TRBV3-1 (or the pseudogene TRBV3-2) with TRBJ2-7; D might be TRBD2 (5 bases). With 3 bases removed from V and 3 bases from J, the gap between germline ends came to 6 bases. The germline CDR1 and CDR2 sequences are LGHDT and YNNKEL (reference sequence). The CDR3 length is 12 residues.